This T cell receptor (beta chain) was sequenced during a study of OX40 agonist ivuxolimab in advanced cancers. Study details: Patients achieving partial responses numbered three: one hepatocellular carcinoma case and two cutaneous melanoma cases. Study-level findings and limits: Researchers did not establish what antigens the expanded peripheral T cells target.

J was trimmed by 3 bases and V by 3 bases; bases with no gene match: 1. This CDR3 comprises 13 residues. Germline CDR1 MNHNY, CDR2 SVGAGI (reference sequence). Assay used: immunoSEQ multiplex PCR; TCRdb lists only in-frame clones, some missing. The sample gives 55,000 to 70,000 clones, 92% of which show up once; under 10% is in the top ten. Regarding this clone: Its antigen is as yet unknown. Other DNA sequences within the sample encode an identical CDR3.

The material sequenced was CD4+ or CD8+ T cells sorted from blood, taken in a trial of the OX40 agonist ivuxolimab. The receptor was isolated from an adult with an advanced solid tumor such as melanoma, head and neck, liver or kidney cancer. The chain joins TRBV6-6 to TRBJ1-2; 7 bases agree with TRBD1. In DNA form, the CDR3 reads TGTGCCAGCAGTTATCAGGGGGACTATGGCTACACCTTC. Encoded protein: CASSYQGDYGYTF.